A selection of T cell receptor beta chains follows, all from one sample in a study of blood T cell repertoires in COVID-19. Only in-frame clones appear in the TCRdb table, and some are missing; sequencing was by immunoSEQ multiplex PCR. The repertoire holds under 100,000 clones, with 81% as singletons. Sequenced sample: peripheral blood. These receptors all come from a human donor in a cohort sampled during active COVID-19. Both conserved end residues are part of each CDR3. The D gene is left open where the match is weak. Part of the rows lack a size; the others show once, few, many or a class for expanded clones.

-	once	TRBV5-1	TRBJ2-7	TGCGCCAGCAGCCCATTAGGGGGGGCCTACGAGCAGTACTTC	CASSPLGGAYEQYF
-	-	TRBV9	TRBJ1-3	TGTGCCAGCAGCACTCAAAGCTCTGGAAACACCATATATTTT	CASSTQSSGNTIYF
TRBD1	-	TRBV19	TRBJ2-1	TGTGCCAGTAGTTTCCGACAGGGGGCCTCCTACAATGAGCAGTTCTTC	CASSFRQGASYNEQFF
TRBD2	-	TRBV3-1/TRBV3-2	TRBJ2-3	TGTGCCAGCAGCCAACGAGTACTAGCGGGGGGCACAGATACGCAGTATTTT	CASSQRVLAGGTDTQYF
TRBD1	-	TRBV14	TRBJ1-4	TGTGCCAGCAGCCGACGTCTCGACAGGGGGCTAGGTGAAAAACTGTTTTTT	CASSRRLDRGLGEKLFF
-	-	TRBV30	TRBJ1-2	TGTGCCTGGACAAACTATTATGGCTACACCTTC	CAWTNYYGYTF
-	once	TRBV5-4	TRBJ1-1	TGTGCCAGCAGCTCCGGGACACAAATGAACACTGAAGCTTTCTTT	CASSSGTQMNTEAFF
-	-	TRBV4-1	TRBJ1-5	TGCGCCAGCAGCCAACTTACAGGTAGCAATCAGCCCCAGCATTTT	CASSQLTGSNQPQHF
TRBD1	once	TRBV6-5	TRBJ2-5	TGTGCCAGCAGTTACCAGGGGGCGCGGGAGACCCAGTACTTC	CASSYQGARETQYF
TRBD1	-	TRBV7-8	TRBJ1-1	TGTGCCAGCAGCTTAACAACAGGGGACACTGAAGCTTTCTTT	CASSLTTGDTEAFF
TRBD2	-	TRBV2	TRBJ2-5	TGTGCCAGCTCATCCCCCAGCGGGGGGCCGAAGACCCAGTACTTC	CASSSPSGGPKTQYF
-	-	TRBV20-1	TRBJ2-5	TGCAGTGCGCGGACACAAGAGACCCAGTACTTC	CSARTQETQYF
TRBD2	-	TRBV2	TRBJ2-1	TGTGCCAGCACCAGGACTAGCGGGGGGGCCCAGGAGTTCTTC	CASTRTSGGAQEFF
-	-	TRBV6-5	TRBJ2-5	TGTGCCAGCAGTACATGGACTAGGGGGGGAGAGACCCAGTACTTC	CASSTWTRGGETQYF
-	-	TRBV19	TRBJ2-7	TGTGCCAGTAGTGAGACAGTTAAGTACGAGCAGTACTTC	CASSETVKYEQYF
TRBD1	-	TRBV6-5	TRBJ2-3	TGTGCCAGCAGTACTCGTCGACAGGGATCAGATACGCAGTATTTT	CASSTRRQGSDTQYF
-	-	TRBV2	TRBJ1-2	TGTGCCAGCGAGGCAGAAATAAGCTATGGCTACACCTTC	CASEAEISYGYTF
TRBD1	-	TRBV6-5	TRBJ1-2	TGTGCCAGCAGGACAGGGAGGAACTATGGCTACACCTTC	CASRTGRNYGYTF
TRBD2	-	TRBV2	TRBJ2-1	TGTGCCAGCAGTACCGGACTAGCGGGTAACAATGAGCAGTTCTTC	CASSTGLAGNNEQFF
-	-	TRBV15	TRBJ1-6	TGTGCCACCAGCGGAGGTGTGGCAGGGCTTTCACCCCTCCACTTT	CATSGGVAGLSPLHF
-	-	TRBV28	TRBJ2-3	TGTGCCAGCAGCGCCGGGGCAGGGGAATCGGATACGCAGTATTTT	CASSAGAGESDTQYF
-	once	TRBV7-3	TRBJ1-2	TGTGCCAGCAGCCTACGCCCAGATAAGGGGATCTATGGCTACACCTTC	CASSLRPDKGIYGYTF
-	-	TRBV29-1	TRBJ2-3	TGCAGCGTTGAAGATCTAATTAGCGGTACCCTCACAGATACGCAGTATTTT	CSVEDLISGTLTDTQYF
TRBD1	once	TRBV7-9	TRBJ1-5	TGTGCCAGCAGCCCCATAGGTGGGACAGGTCGGCCCCAGCATTTT	CASSPIGGTGRPQHF
-	once	TRBV30	TRBJ1-1	TGTGCCTGTCAGGGGATGGGCGGCACTGAAGCTTTCTTT	CACQGMGGTEAFF
-	-	TRBV28	TRBJ2-7	TGTGCCAGCAGTTTAATTGGGCAGGGGAGCTACGAGCAGTACTTC	CASSLIGQGSYEQYF
TRBD1	-	TRBV15	TRBJ1-2	TGTGCCACCAGCAGAGGCAGAGACAGGGCGGCCTATGGCTACACCTTC	CATSRGRDRAAYGYTF
TRBD2	-	TRBV4-2	TRBJ2-7	TGTGCCAGCAGCCAAGGCCATAGCGGGGGATCCTACGAGCAGTACTTC	CASSQGHSGGSYEQYF
-	once	TRBV28	TRBJ2-7	TGTGCCAGCAGTTTAAGGGAGTACGAGCAGTACTTC	CASSLREYEQYF
TRBD1	-	TRBV5-1	TRBJ1-2	TGCGCCAGCCAACAGGGGAACTATGGCTACACCTTC	CASQQGNYGYTF
-	-	TRBV5-4	TRBJ2-7	TGTGCCAGCAGCTCCATAGCTAGCGAGCAGTACTTC	CASSSIASEQYF
-	once	TRBV28	TRBJ1-2	TGTGCCAGCAGTCCTACCACAGTCCACAATGGCTACACCTTC	CASSPTTVHNGYTF
-	few	TRBV5-1	TRBJ2-3	TGCGCCAGCAGCTTGGGTGGACAGGGAGGGAGGACAGATACGCAGTATTTT	CASSLGGQGGRTDTQYF
TRBD1	once	TRBV18	TRBJ1-5	TGTGCCAGCTCACCTACGGGACAGCAGCCCCAGCATTTT	CASSPTGQQPQHF